This is a list of T cell receptor beta chains from one sample in a study of monozygotic twins with cystic fibrosis. The protocol was immunoSEQ multiplex PCR, while the TCRdb copy is restricted to in-frame clones and leaves out a portion. The sample holds more than 25,000 clones, about nine tenths seen once. Material for sequencing was blood. The receptor source for this set is a girl aged 2 to 10 with cystic fibrosis. CDR3s include the opening cysteine and the closing phenylalanine or tryptophan. The order of the fields is clone size, D gene, J gene, V gene, CDR3 protein, CDR3 DNA. D genes are given only for firm matches. Clone size is stated in some rows and not others, as once, few, many or a class when expanded.

clone size: NA; D gene: TRBD1; J gene: TRBJ2-2; V gene: TRBV5-1; CDR3 protein: CASSRRPGQGGGELFF; CDR3 DNA: TGCGCCAGCAGCCGCCGACCGGGACAGGGGGGCGGGGAGCTGTTTTTT
clone size: NA; D gene: NA; J gene: TRBJ1-6; V gene: TRBV6-4; CDR3 protein: CASSDRAGSSPLHF; CDR3 DNA: TGTGCCAGCAGTGATAGGGCAGGGAGTTCACCCCTCCACTTT
clone size: NA; D gene: TRBD1; J gene: TRBJ2-2; V gene: TRBV2; CDR3 protein: CASRPTGGFTGELFF; CDR3 DNA: TGTGCCAGCAGACCCACAGGGGGCTTCACCGGGGAGCTGTTTTTT
clone size: NA; D gene: NA; J gene: TRBJ1-1; V gene: TRBV6-5; CDR3 protein: CASRGGRMNTEAFF; CDR3 DNA: TGTGCCAGCAGAGGGGGGAGAATGAACACTGAAGCTTTCTTT
clone size: NA; D gene: NA; J gene: TRBJ1-3; V gene: TRBV4-2; CDR3 protein: CASSPASGSGNTIYF; CDR3 DNA: TGTGCCAGCAGCCCCGCTTCGGGCTCTGGAAACACCATATATTTT
clone size: NA; D gene: TRBD1; J gene: TRBJ2-5; V gene: TRBV2; CDR3 protein: CASSSDRGEKETQYF; CDR3 DNA: TGTGCCAGCAGTTCAGACAGGGGGGAGAAAGAGACCCAGTACTTC
clone size: NA; D gene: NA; J gene: TRBJ2-7; V gene: TRBV27; CDR3 protein: CASSLSNEGEQYF; CDR3 DNA: TGTGCCAGCAGTTTATCGAACGAGGGCGAGCAGTACTTC
clone size: NA; D gene: NA; J gene: TRBJ1-4; V gene: TRBV7-2; CDR3 protein: CASSLAGAVNEKLFF; CDR3 DNA: TGTGCCAGCAGCTTAGCTGGGGCAGTTAATGAAAAACTGTTTTTT
clone size: NA; D gene: NA; J gene: TRBJ2-7; V gene: TRBV5-6; CDR3 protein: CASSYGFATYEQYF; CDR3 DNA: TGTGCCAGCAGCTATGGGTTTGCCACCTACGAGCAGTACTTC
clone size: NA; D gene: TRBD1; J gene: TRBJ2-3; V gene: TRBV6-5; CDR3 protein: CTTGVPNTDTQYF; CDR3 DNA: TGTACCACAGGGGTTCCGAACACAGATACGCAGTATTTT
clone size: once; D gene: NA; J gene: TRBJ1-1; V gene: TRBV7-2; CDR3 protein: CASSYGRGRTEAFF; CDR3 DNA: TGTGCCAGCAGCTACGGACGGGGGAGGACTGAAGCTTTCTTT
clone size: NA; D gene: NA; J gene: TRBJ2-5; V gene: TRBV9; CDR3 protein: CASSVATKTQYF; CDR3 DNA: TGTGCCAGCAGCGTAGCTACGAAGACCCAGTACTTC
clone size: NA; D gene: TRBD1; J gene: TRBJ2-7; V gene: TRBV7-2; CDR3 protein: CASSLGTGPSYEQYF; CDR3 DNA: TGTGCCAGCAGCTTAGGGACAGGGCCCTCCTACGAGCAGTACTTC
clone size: NA; D gene: NA; J gene: TRBJ2-2; V gene: TRBV7-9; CDR3 protein: CASSLKGRGSGELFF; CDR3 DNA: TGTGCCAGCAGCTTAAAGGGTAGAGGGTCCGGGGAGCTGTTTTTT
clone size: NA; D gene: TRBD2; J gene: TRBJ2-1; V gene: TRBV2; CDR3 protein: CASSPLIGTSDYNEQFF; CDR3 DNA: TGTGCCAGCAGCCCCCTCATAGGGACTAGCGATTACAATGAGCAGTTCTTC
clone size: NA; D gene: TRBD2; J gene: TRBJ2-3; V gene: TRBV11-2; CDR3 protein: CASSSERGRGFLTQYF; CDR3 DNA: TGTGCCAGCAGCTCAGAGCGGGGGCGGGGTTTTCTAACGCAGTATTTT